This is a list of T cell receptor beta chains from one sample in a study of type 1 and type 2 diabetes patients. Each CDR3 protein gets one entry after TCRdb re-called the multiplex PCR reads with MiXCR. The sample contains about 250,000 distinct CDR3 sequences, around 47% of which appear only once. Sequenced: peripheral blood mononuclear cells (PBMCs). These receptors came from a man between 18 and 29 years old with type 2 diabetes. The CDR3 runs from the conserved cysteine through the conserved F or W. Fields, in order: D gene, clone size, J gene, V gene, CDR3 protein, CDR3 DNA. A D gene is named only where the DNA matches it firmly. Clone size is not always given. Where it is, it says once, few, many or a class for expanded clones.

D gene: NA; clone size: few; J gene: TRBJ2-1; V gene: TRBV19; CDR3 protein: CASSISETSYNEQFF; CDR3 DNA: TGTGCCAGTAGTATAAGCGAGACCTCCTACAATGAGCAGTTCTTC
D gene: NA; clone size: few; J gene: TRBJ2-7; V gene: TRBV19; CDR3 protein: CASSIARGDEQYF; CDR3 DNA: TGTGCCAGTAGTATAGCCAGAGGGGACGAGCAGTACTTC
D gene: NA; clone size: NA; J gene: TRBJ1-5; V gene: TRBV19; CDR3 protein: CASSIDRQNNQPQHF; CDR3 DNA: TGTGCCAGTAGTATAGATCGACAGAATAATCAGCCCCAGCATTTT
D gene: TRBD1; clone size: once; J gene: TRBJ1-1; V gene: TRBV7-3; CDR3 protein: CASSTTGGWTEAFF; CDR3 DNA: TGTGCCAGCAGTACCACAGGGGGGTGGACTGAAGCTTTCTTT
D gene: TRBD1; clone size: NA; J gene: TRBJ2-1; V gene: TRBV14; CDR3 protein: CASSRGTAFPDEQFF; CDR3 DNA: TGTGCCAGCAGCCGAGGGACAGCCTTCCCGGATGAGCAGTTCTTC
D gene: NA; clone size: NA; J gene: TRBJ2-3; V gene: TRBV27; CDR3 protein: CASSLLTLVSRDTQYF; CDR3 DNA: TGTGCCAGCAGTTTACTCACACTAGTGTCAAGAGATACGCAGTATTTT
D gene: TRBD2; clone size: few; J gene: TRBJ2-7; V gene: TRBV6-6; CDR3 protein: CASSLTGGPLDEQYF; CDR3 DNA: TGTGCCAGCAGTTTGACGGGAGGACCTTTGGACGAGCAGTACTTC
D gene: NA; clone size: NA; J gene: TRBJ2-5; V gene: TRBV27; CDR3 protein: CASRGVWAYETQYF; CDR3 DNA: TGTGCCAGCAGGGGGGTCTGGGCCTATGAGACCCAGTACTTC
D gene: NA; clone size: few; J gene: TRBJ1-2; V gene: TRBV20-1; CDR3 protein: CSGPRGIYGYTF; CDR3 DNA: TGCAGTGGTCCTAGGGGAATATATGGCTACACCTTC
D gene: NA; clone size: once; J gene: TRBJ1-1; V gene: TRBV30; CDR3 protein: CAWSVPGMNTEAFF; CDR3 DNA: TGTGCCTGGAGTGTCCCTGGGATGAACACTGAAGCTTTCTTT
D gene: TRBD1; clone size: few; J gene: TRBJ1-2; V gene: TRBV19; CDR3 protein: CASSIGGGQVLSNNYGYTF; CDR3 DNA: TGTGCCAGTAGTATAGGAGGCGGACAGGTCCTCTCTAATAACTATGGCTACACCTTC
D gene: TRBD2; clone size: few; J gene: TRBJ2-2; V gene: TRBV19; CDR3 protein: CASTRKNGDYFTGELFF; CDR3 DNA: TGTGCCAGTACTCGGAAAAACGGGGACTATTTCACCGGGGAGCTGTTTTTT
D gene: NA; clone size: NA; J gene: TRBJ1-5; V gene: TRBV10-3; CDR3 protein: CASRTGPWQPQHF; CDR3 DNA: TGTGCCAGCAGAACAGGGCCGTGGCAGCCCCAGCATTTT
D gene: NA; clone size: NA; J gene: TRBJ2-1; V gene: TRBV13; CDR3 protein: CASSLEGAGPNEQFF; CDR3 DNA: TGTGCCAGCAGCTTGGAGGGGGCGGGCCCCAATGAGCAGTTCTTC
D gene: NA; clone size: NA; J gene: TRBJ1-6; V gene: TRBV2; CDR3 protein: CASRLDRFQASPLHF; CDR3 DNA: TGTGCCAGCAGACTCGACAGGTTTCAAGCGTCACCCCTCCACTTT
D gene: NA; clone size: few; J gene: TRBJ2-7; V gene: TRBV6-6; CDR3 protein: CASSYSGLGGNEQYF; CDR3 DNA: TGTGCCAGCAGTTACTCGGGTCTAGGTGGCAACGAGCAGTACTTC
D gene: NA; clone size: NA; J gene: TRBJ2-5; V gene: TRBV19; CDR3 protein: CARSGGNEETQYF; CDR3 DNA: TGTGCCAGGAGTGGAGGGAATGAGGAGACCCAGTACTTC
D gene: NA; clone size: many; J gene: TRBJ1-2; V gene: TRBV15; CDR3 protein: CATSRNNTGYRNGYTF; CDR3 DNA: TGTGCCACCAGCAGAAACAATACAGGGTACCGGAATGGCTACACCTTC
D gene: NA; clone size: NA; J gene: TRBJ1-1; V gene: TRBV27; CDR3 protein: CASSPEGGSGDTEAFF; CDR3 DNA: TGTGCCAGCAGTCCAGAAGGGGGATCTGGGGACACTGAAGCTTTCTTT
D gene: NA; clone size: NA; J gene: TRBJ2-1; V gene: TRBV2; CDR3 protein: CASSENPGGRNEQFF; CDR3 DNA: TGTGCCAGCAGTGAAAACCCGGGGGGCCGAAATGAGCAGTTCTTC
D gene: NA; clone size: few; J gene: TRBJ1-1; V gene: TRBV19; CDR3 protein: CASRHWGENTEAFF; CDR3 DNA: TGTGCCAGTCGTCACTGGGGCGAGAACACTGAAGCTTTCTTT
D gene: TRBD2; clone size: NA; J gene: TRBJ2-3; V gene: TRBV27; CDR3 protein: CASSLGLAGRGAQYF; CDR3 DNA: TGTGCCAGCAGTTTGGGACTAGCGGGCCGAGGGGCGCAGTATTTT
D gene: TRBD1; clone size: NA; J gene: TRBJ2-2; V gene: TRBV4-1; CDR3 protein: CASSRNRGTSNTGELSF; CDR3 DNA: TGTGCCAGCAGCCGAAACAGGGGAACATCTAACACCGGGGAGCTGTCTTTT
D gene: TRBD2; clone size: few; J gene: TRBJ2-7; V gene: TRBV20-1; CDR3 protein: CSPFSSGSSYEQYF; CDR3 DNA: TGCAGCCCCTTTTCGAGCGGGAGCTCCTACGAGCAGTACTTC
D gene: NA; clone size: NA; J gene: TRBJ2-6; V gene: TRBV10-3; CDR3 protein: CASRLGSFSGANVLTF; CDR3 DNA: TGTGCCAGCAGACTCGGTTCCTTTTCTGGGGCCAACGTCCTGACTTTC
D gene: TRBD1; clone size: few; J gene: TRBJ1-5; V gene: TRBV30; CDR3 protein: CAWSVLGTAVYSNQPQHF; CDR3 DNA: TGTGCCTGGAGTGTACTCGGGACAGCGGTATATAGCAATCAGCCCCAGCATTTT
D gene: NA; clone size: NA; J gene: TRBJ1-2; V gene: TRBV14; CDR3 protein: CASSPFPQGRVYGYTF; CDR3 DNA: TGTGCCAGCAGCCCTTTTCCACAGGGTAGAGTTTATGGCTACACCTTC
D gene: TRBD1; clone size: NA; J gene: TRBJ2-7; V gene: TRBV4-1; CDR3 protein: CASSQASGTGLREQYF; CDR3 DNA: TGCGCCAGCAGCCAGGCTTCCGGGACAGGGCTGAGAGAGCAGTACTTC
D gene: TRBD2; clone size: NA; J gene: TRBJ2-3; V gene: TRBV7-6; CDR3 protein: CASSRNLAVSTDTQYF; CDR3 DNA: TGTGCCAGCAGCAGAAATCTAGCGGTGAGCACAGATACGCAGTATTTT
D gene: TRBD1; clone size: NA; J gene: TRBJ2-6; V gene: TRBV10-3; CDR3 protein: CAISGRDSSGANVLTF; CDR3 DNA: TGTGCCATCAGTGGCCGGGACAGCTCTGGGGCCAACGTCCTGACTTTC
D gene: NA; clone size: few; J gene: TRBJ1-1; V gene: TRBV28; CDR3 protein: CASSTSKTGGIRRAFF; CDR3 DNA: TGTGCCAGCAGTACCTCCAAGACAGGTGGGATTCGACGGGCTTTCTTT
D gene: TRBD2; clone size: few; J gene: TRBJ2-5; V gene: TRBV27; CDR3 protein: CASSLIAGGETQYF; CDR3 DNA: TGTGCCAGCAGTCTCATAGCGGGAGGGGAGACCCAGTACTTC
D gene: NA; clone size: once; J gene: TRBJ1-1; V gene: TRBV10-3; CDR3 protein: CAISGPEGLGGTEAFF; CDR3 DNA: TGTGCCATCAGTGGCCCAGAGGGACTCGGTGGGACTGAAGCTTTCTTT
D gene: TRBD2; clone size: NA; J gene: TRBJ2-1; V gene: TRBV13; CDR3 protein: CASSGGGLAGYYEQFF; CDR3 DNA: TGTGCCAGCAGCGGTGGGGGACTAGCGGGATACTACGAGCAGTTCTTC
D gene: TRBD1; clone size: NA; J gene: TRBJ1-2; V gene: TRBV12-5; CDR3 protein: CASGGGDRVNYGYTF; CDR3 DNA: TGTGCTAGTGGTGGGGGGGACAGGGTAAACTATGGCTACACCTTC
D gene: NA; clone size: NA; J gene: TRBJ2-7; V gene: TRBV12-3/TRBV12-4; CDR3 protein: CASSYHPSQGKQYF; CDR3 DNA: TGTGCCAGCAGTTATCACCCATCTCAGGGCAAGCAGTACTTC
D gene: NA; clone size: NA; J gene: TRBJ2-5; V gene: TRBV12-3/TRBV12-4; CDR3 protein: CASQTQASQETQYF; CDR3 DNA: TGTGCCAGTCAAACCCAGGCCAGCCAAGAGACCCAGTACTTC
D gene: NA; clone size: NA; J gene: TRBJ2-1; V gene: TRBV18; CDR3 protein: CASSPSWSSSYNEQFF; CDR3 DNA: TGTGCCAGCTCACCAAGCTGGAGTAGCTCCTACAATGAGCAGTTCTTC
D gene: NA; clone size: NA; J gene: TRBJ1-1; V gene: TRBV30; CDR3 protein: CAWSVPGAGRTEAFF; CDR3 DNA: TGTGCCTGGAGTGTACCTGGGGCAGGGAGGACTGAAGCTTTCTTT
D gene: TRBD1; clone size: NA; J gene: TRBJ1-6; V gene: TRBV30; CDR3 protein: CAWSVHRGNSPLHF; CDR3 DNA: TGTGCCTGGAGTGTACACAGGGGGAATTCACCCCTCCACTTT
D gene: NA; clone size: NA; J gene: TRBJ2-7; V gene: TRBV27; CDR3 protein: CASGQPSGPSYEQYF; CDR3 DNA: TGTGCCAGCGGTCAACCGAGCGGGCCTTCCTACGAGCAGTACTTC
D gene: TRBD2; clone size: few; J gene: TRBJ2-7; V gene: TRBV2; CDR3 protein: CASSVLAGEPYEQYF; CDR3 DNA: TGTGCCAGCAGTGTTCTAGCGGGAGAACCCTACGAGCAGTACTTC
D gene: NA; clone size: NA; J gene: TRBJ1-1; V gene: TRBV5-1; CDR3 protein: CASSQGRENTEAFF; CDR3 DNA: TGCGCCAGCAGCCAGGGCAGGGAGAACACTGAAGCTTTCTTT
D gene: NA; clone size: few; J gene: TRBJ2-1; V gene: TRBV24-1; CDR3 protein: CATSDLNNEQFF; CDR3 DNA: TGTGCCACCAGTGATTTAAACAATGAGCAGTTCTTC
D gene: NA; clone size: NA; J gene: TRBJ1-2; V gene: TRBV19; CDR3 protein: CASTPSAGFNYGYTF; CDR3 DNA: TGTGCCAGTACTCCCAGCGCCGGTTTTAACTATGGCTACACCTTC
D gene: TRBD1; clone size: NA; J gene: TRBJ2-6; V gene: TRBV6-6; CDR3 protein: CATGTGGGANVLTF; CDR3 DNA: TGTGCCACAGGGACAGGGGGGGGGGCCAACGTCCTGACTTTC
D gene: NA; clone size: few; J gene: TRBJ1-4; V gene: TRBV7-8; CDR3 protein: CASSWATVPDEKLFF; CDR3 DNA: TGTGCCAGCAGCTGGGCCACAGTGCCCGACGAAAAACTGTTTTTT
D gene: NA; clone size: NA; J gene: TRBJ2-1; V gene: TRBV9; CDR3 protein: CASSVTYNEQFF; CDR3 DNA: TGTGCCAGCAGCGTCACATACAATGAGCAGTTCTTC
D gene: NA; clone size: few; J gene: TRBJ2-3; V gene: TRBV2; CDR3 protein: CASTAEVTDTQYF; CDR3 DNA: TGTGCCAGCACTGCGGAAGTCACAGATACGCAGTATTTT
D gene: TRBD2; clone size: NA; J gene: TRBJ2-1; V gene: TRBV7-9; CDR3 protein: CASSPGVAGGYNEQFF; CDR3 DNA: TGTGCCAGCAGCCCGGGGGTAGCGGGAGGGTACAATGAGCAGTTCTTC
D gene: TRBD2; clone size: NA; J gene: TRBJ2-1; V gene: TRBV19; CDR3 protein: CASSSSGRSSNKQFF; CDR3 DNA: TGTGCCAGTAGTTCTAGCGGGAGATCTAGCAATAAGCAGTTCTTC
D gene: NA; clone size: NA; J gene: TRBJ1-2; V gene: TRBV2; CDR3 protein: CASSPKQTGYTF; CDR3 DNA: TGTGCCAGCAGTCCAAAACAAACTGGCTACACCTTC
D gene: TRBD1; clone size: few; J gene: TRBJ2-1; V gene: TRBV19; CDR3 protein: CASSTSRDRGLNEQFF; CDR3 DNA: TGTGCCAGTAGTACGTCCCGGGACAGGGGGCTAAATGAGCAGTTCTTC
D gene: NA; clone size: NA; J gene: TRBJ1-1; V gene: TRBV12-3/TRBV12-4; CDR3 protein: CASSLGRSRNTEAFF; CDR3 DNA: TGTGCCAGCAGTTTAGGACGGAGTCGAAACACTGAAGCTTTCTTT
D gene: NA; clone size: few; J gene: TRBJ1-1; V gene: TRBV28; CDR3 protein: CASSLIGITEAFF; CDR3 DNA: TGTGCCAGCAGTTTAATTGGAATCACTGAAGCTTTCTTT
D gene: TRBD1; clone size: NA; J gene: TRBJ1-1; V gene: TRBV19; CDR3 protein: CASSPRTGDSYTSAFF; CDR3 DNA: TGTGCCAGTAGTCCCCGAACTGGGGACAGCTATACGTCGGCTTTCTTT
D gene: NA; clone size: NA; J gene: TRBJ1-6; V gene: TRBV5-1; CDR3 protein: CASSLDGGRRDSPLHF; CDR3 DNA: TGCGCCAGCAGCTTGGACGGGGGAAGAAGGGATTCACCCCTCCACTTT